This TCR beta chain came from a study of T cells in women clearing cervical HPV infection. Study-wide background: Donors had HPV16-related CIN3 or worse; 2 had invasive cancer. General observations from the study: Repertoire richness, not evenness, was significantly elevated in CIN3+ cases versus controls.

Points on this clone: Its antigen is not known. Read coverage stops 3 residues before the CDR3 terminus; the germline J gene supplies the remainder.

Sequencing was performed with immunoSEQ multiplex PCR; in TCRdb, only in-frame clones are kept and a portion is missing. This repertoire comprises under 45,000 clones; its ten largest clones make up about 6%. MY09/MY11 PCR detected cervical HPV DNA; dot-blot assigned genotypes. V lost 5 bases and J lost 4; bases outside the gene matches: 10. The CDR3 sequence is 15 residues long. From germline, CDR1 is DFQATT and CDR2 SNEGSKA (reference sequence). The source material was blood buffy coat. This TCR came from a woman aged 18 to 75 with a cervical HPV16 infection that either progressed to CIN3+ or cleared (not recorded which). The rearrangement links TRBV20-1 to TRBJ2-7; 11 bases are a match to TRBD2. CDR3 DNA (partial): TGCAGTGCTCCGACTAGCGGGATGTCCTCGTACGAG. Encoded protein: CSAPTSGMSSYE. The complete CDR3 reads CSAPTSGMSSYEQYF.